The T cell receptor beta chain under discussion was sequenced for a study of post-analysis software for immune sequencing data. Unique molecular identifiers tagged the TCR beta cDNA libraries. TCRdb used MiXCR to reprocess the PCR reads, holding one entry per CDR3 protein. Of fewer than 850,000 distinct CDR3 sequences in the sample, about 27% were seen once. Germline CDR1 reads DFQATT; CDR2 reads SNEGSKA (reference sequence). With 6 bases clipped from V and 3 bases from J, the junction kept 5 bases outside the gene matches. This CDR3 contains 13 residues. This clonotype showed up just once. Its antigen is unidentified. General study findings and limits: Four or five TRBV segments occurring more often in patients than controls included TRBV5-6, TRBV5-1 and TRBV20-1.

Sequenced material: blood. The V gene is TRBV20-1, the J gene TRBJ2-7; 10 bases line up with TRBD2. The TCR comes from a girl aged 5-17 years with multiple sclerosis. The CDR3 DNA reads as TGCAGTGCCGGGACTAGCGCAGGCTACGAGCAGTACTTC. Its translation is CSAGTSAGYEQYF.